The 12 T cell receptor beta chains below all came from one sample that was sequenced in a study of shared clonotypes between healthy human individuals. Measured with immunoSEQ multiplex PCR; TCRdb has only the in-frame clones, and not every one. This sample has millions of clones; more than 90% occur once, and the top ten carry more than 0.12%. The specimen sequenced was naive CD4+ T cells sorted from blood. Sample subset: CD45RA+ positively selected. The receptors come from a man between 18 and 35 years old in good health.

V usage is TRBV5-6 and J usage is TRBJ2-2; a possible D gene is TRBD1 (6 bases). The CDR3 has 17 amino acids. Germline V lookup: CDR1 SGHDT, CDR2 YYEEEE. V lost 4 bases to trimming and J lost 0 bases, with 16 bases between them. CDR3 nucleotide sequence: TGTGCCAGCAGCCTGCTCCCAAGGACAGCGAACACCGGGGAGCTGTTTTTT. Translated, it gives CASSLLPRTANTGELFF.

J is TRBJ2-1 and V is TRBV11-3, with a weak D call TRBD1 (5 bases). The V and J ends lost 2 bases and 6 bases respectively, with 8 bases between them. This CDR3 region has 13 residues. The V gene's germline CDR1 is SGHNT and CDR2 YENEEA. The CDR3: CASSLQGTNEQFF. The CDR3 nucleotides are TGTGCCAGCAGCTTACAGGGTACCAATGAGCAGTTCTTC.

V is TRBV9 and J is TRBJ2-5; 14 nucleotides match TRBD2. Germline-derived CDR1 and CDR2 are SGDLS and YYNGEE. The CDR3 has 17 amino acids. With 3 bases clipped from V and 5 bases from J, the junction kept 9 bases outside the gene matches. For the CDR3, the DNA is TGTGCCAGCAGCGCACTCGGGGGACTAGCGGGAGTCGAGACCCAGTACTTC. Protein product: CASSALGGLAGVETQYF.

On this clone itself: Other DNA sequences in this specimen translate into the identical CDR3. This chain connects TRBV6-6 to TRBJ1-1; unclear D gene. Germline assignment: CDR1 MNHNY and CDR2 SVGAGI (reference sequence). The CDR3 length is 14 residues. V gave up 6 bases and J gave up 0 bases, with 11 bases separating them. The CDR3 DNA is TGTGCCAGCAGCTCGGGCCAGATGAACACTGAAGCTTTCTTT. It specifies CASSSGQMNTEAFF.

The chain uses TRBV4-1 and TRBJ2-3; unclear D gene. CDR1 is MGHRA and CDR2 is YSYEKL in the germline V gene. V lost 4 bases, J lost 6 bases, and 11 bases lay in between. The CDR3 totals 13 residues. This CDR3 is CASSLPEADTQYF. The CDR3 bases are TGCGCCAGCAGCCTCCCAGAGGCGGATACGCAGTATTTT.

The gene calls are TRBV6-5 and TRBJ2-5, with D possibly being TRBD1 (5 bases). V was pared by 5 bases and J by 5 bases, with 12 bases between. Per germline, CDR1 MNHEY and CDR2 SVGAGI. The CDR3 sequence is 13 residues long. In nucleotides, the CDR3 is TGTGCCAGCAGTGCAGGGCTCTGGGAGACCCAGTACTTC. It specifies CASSAGLWETQYF.

V usage is TRBV5-1 and J usage is TRBJ2-3; D possibly uses TRBD1 or TRBD2 (6 bases each). V shed 3 bases and J shed 10 bases, with 21 bases lying between them. CDR3 length: 15 residues. Germline loops: CDR1 SGHRS, CDR2 YFSETQ. The chain's CDR3 is CASSSGDGGGLSQYF. The CDR3 DNA follows: TGCGCCAGCAGCTCCGGGGACGGAGGGGGTTTATCGCAGTATTTT.

The chain couples TRBV29-1 to TRBJ1-4; D not certain. With 6 bases removed from V and 7 bases from J, the gap between germline ends came to 18 bases. This CDR3 is built from 14 residues. Per the germline V gene, CDR1 is SQVTM and CDR2 is ANQGSEA. CDR3 DNA sequence: TGCAGCGTCGAGGAATCATACGCCCCTGAAAAACTGTTTTTT. Protein sequence: CSVEESYAPEKLFF.

The chain links TRBV18 to TRBJ1-2; 8 bases are shared with TRBD1. The trim removed 6 bases at V and 11 bases at J, leaving 14 bases unmatched. This CDR3 has 14 amino acids. Germline V gene sequence: CDR1 KGHSH, CDR2 LQKENI. This CDR3 is CASSQGQGDQVYTF. Here the CDR3 DNA reads TGTGCCAGCTCTCAAGGACAGGGAGATCAGGTTTACACCTTC.

The gene calls are TRBV19 and TRBJ1-5, with D uncertain. This CDR3 spans 12 amino acids. The ends were cut back, 3 bases at V and 7 bases at J, with 7 bases in the middle. Germline V gives CDR1 LNHDA, CDR2 SQIVND (reference sequence). The CDR3 loop is CASSMVQQPQHF. The DNA for the CDR3 is TGTGCCAGTAGTATGGTACAGCAGCCCCAGCATTTT.

This chain uses TRBV6-1 with TRBJ2-3; D is unclear. Trimming stripped 2 bases from V and 1 base from J, with 10 bases between. In germline, CDR1 is MNHNS, CDR2 SASEGT. This CDR3 contains 15 residues. CDR3 residues: CASSEIGGGTDTQYF. DNA for the CDR3: TGTGCCAGCAGTGAAATCGGTGGGGGCACAGATACGCAGTATTTT.

This chain links TRBV11-2 with TRBJ2-7, with 7 nucleotides matching TRBD1. Trimming at V came to 0 bases and at J to 7 bases, leaving 3 bases not matched to a gene. Germline V lookup: CDR1 SGHAT, CDR2 FQNNGV. The CDR3 length is 13 residues. DNA of the CDR3: TGTGCCAGCAGCTTAGACAGGGGGAGTGAGCAGTACTTC. It encodes CASSLDRGSEQYF. Using reference TRBV11-2 and TRBJ2-7 for the parts outside the CDR3, the full variable domain is EAGVAQSPRYKIIEKRQSVAFWCNPISGHATLYWYQQILGQGPKLLIQFQNNGVVDDSQLPKDRFSAERLKGVDSTLKIQPAKLEDSAVYLCASSLDRGSEQYFGPGTRLTVT.